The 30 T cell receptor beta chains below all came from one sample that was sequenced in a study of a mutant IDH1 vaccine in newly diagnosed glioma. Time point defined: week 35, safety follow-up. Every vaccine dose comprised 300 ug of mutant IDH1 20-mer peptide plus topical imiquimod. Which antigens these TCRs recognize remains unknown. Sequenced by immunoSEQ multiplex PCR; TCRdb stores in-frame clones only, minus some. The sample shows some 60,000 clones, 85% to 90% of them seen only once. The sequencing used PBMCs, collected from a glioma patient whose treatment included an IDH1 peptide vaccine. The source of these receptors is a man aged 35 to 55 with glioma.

In DNA, the CDR3 is TGTGCCAGCAGTTTGGGACAGGGGGCAGGGGGCTACACCTTC. This sequence encodes CASSLGQGAGGYTF. The V and J genes are TRBV27 and TRBJ1-2; 12 positions agree with TRBD1. J lost 8 bases, V lost 3 bases, and 4 bases had no gene match. The germline gives CDR1 MNHEY, CDR2 SMNVEV (reference sequence). The CDR3 is made up of 14 amino acids.

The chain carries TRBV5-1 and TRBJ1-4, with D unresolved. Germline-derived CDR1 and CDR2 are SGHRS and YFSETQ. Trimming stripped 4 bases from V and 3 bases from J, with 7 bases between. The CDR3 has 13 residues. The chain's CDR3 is CASSTVSNEKLFF. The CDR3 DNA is TGCGCCAGCAGCACAGTGTCTAATGAAAAACTGTTTTTT.

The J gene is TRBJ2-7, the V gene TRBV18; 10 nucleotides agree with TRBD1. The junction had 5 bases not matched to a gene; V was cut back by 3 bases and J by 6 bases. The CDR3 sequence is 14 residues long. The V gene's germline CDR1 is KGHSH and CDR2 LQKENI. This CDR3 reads CASSPDRGTPEQYF. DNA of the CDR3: TGTGCCAGCTCACCGGACAGGGGGACTCCCGAGCAGTACTTC.

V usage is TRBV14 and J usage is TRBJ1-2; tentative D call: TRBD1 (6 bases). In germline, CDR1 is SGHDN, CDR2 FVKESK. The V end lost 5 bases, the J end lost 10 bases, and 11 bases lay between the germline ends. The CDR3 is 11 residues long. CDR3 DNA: TGTGCCAGCAGCTTCGGGGGGCTCTACACCTTC. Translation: CASSFGGLYTF. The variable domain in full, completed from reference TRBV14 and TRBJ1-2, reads EAGVTQFPSHSVIEKGQTVTLRCDPISGHDNLYWYRRVMGKEIKFLLHFVKESKQDESGMPNNRFLAERTGGTYSTLKVQPAELEDSGVYFCASSFGGLYTFGSGTRLTVV.

The CDR3 is CSVAGSGNTIYF. CDR3 sequence (DNA): TGCAGCGTTGCGGGATCGGGAAACACCATATATTTT. The chain is built from TRBV29-1 and TRBJ1-3, with D unclear. This CDR3 region has 12 residues. Per the germline V gene, CDR1 is SQVTM and CDR2 is ANQGSEA. The V gene lost 4 bases and the J gene lost 4 bases, with 8 bases spanning the gap.

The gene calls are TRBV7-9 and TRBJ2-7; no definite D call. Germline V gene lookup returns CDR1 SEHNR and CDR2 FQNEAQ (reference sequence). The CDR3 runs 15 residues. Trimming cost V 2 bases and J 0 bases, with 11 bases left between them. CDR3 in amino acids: CASSLLDGSSYEQYF. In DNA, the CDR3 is TGTGCCAGCAGCTTATTGGACGGAAGCTCCTACGAGCAGTACTTC.

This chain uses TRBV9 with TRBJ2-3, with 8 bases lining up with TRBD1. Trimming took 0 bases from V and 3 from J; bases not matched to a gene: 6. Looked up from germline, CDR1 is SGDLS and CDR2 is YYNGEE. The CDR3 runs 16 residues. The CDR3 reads CASSVEDRAGTDTQYF. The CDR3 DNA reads TGTGCCAGCAGCGTAGAGGACAGGGCCGGGACAGATACGCAGTATTTT.

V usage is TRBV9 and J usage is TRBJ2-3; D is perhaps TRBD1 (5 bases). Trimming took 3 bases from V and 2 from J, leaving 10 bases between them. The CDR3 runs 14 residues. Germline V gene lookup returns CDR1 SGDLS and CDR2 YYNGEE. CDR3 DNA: TGTGCCAGCAGCGCCACAGGATCCACAGATACGCAGTATTTT. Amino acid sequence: CASSATGSTDTQYF.

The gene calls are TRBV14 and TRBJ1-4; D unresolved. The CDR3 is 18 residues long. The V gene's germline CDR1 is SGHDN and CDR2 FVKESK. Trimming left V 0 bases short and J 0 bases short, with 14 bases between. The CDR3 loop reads CASSQEEYRRATNEKLFF. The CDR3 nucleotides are TGTGCCAGCAGCCAAGAAGAGTATAGGAGAGCAACTAATGAAAAACTGTTTTTT.

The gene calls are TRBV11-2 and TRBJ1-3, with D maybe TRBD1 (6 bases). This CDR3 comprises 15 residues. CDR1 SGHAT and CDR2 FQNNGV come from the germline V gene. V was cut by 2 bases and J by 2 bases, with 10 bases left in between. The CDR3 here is CASSLLEGAGNTIYF. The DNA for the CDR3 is TGTGCCAGCAGCTTATTGGAGGGGGCTGGAAACACCATATATTTT.

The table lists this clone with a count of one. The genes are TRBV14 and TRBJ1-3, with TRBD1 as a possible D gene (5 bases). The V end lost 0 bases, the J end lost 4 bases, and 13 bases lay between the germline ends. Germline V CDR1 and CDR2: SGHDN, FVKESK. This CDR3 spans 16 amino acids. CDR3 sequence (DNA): TGTGCCAGCAGCCAAGATAACCCGGGGCTCGGAAACACCATATATTTT. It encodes CASSQDNPGLGNTIYF. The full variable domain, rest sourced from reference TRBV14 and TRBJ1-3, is EAGVTQFPSHSVIEKGQTVTLRCDPISGHDNLYWYRRVMGKEIKFLLHFVKESKQDESGMPNNRFLAERTGGTYSTLKVQPAELEDSGVYFCASSQDNPGLGNTIYFGEGSWLTVV.

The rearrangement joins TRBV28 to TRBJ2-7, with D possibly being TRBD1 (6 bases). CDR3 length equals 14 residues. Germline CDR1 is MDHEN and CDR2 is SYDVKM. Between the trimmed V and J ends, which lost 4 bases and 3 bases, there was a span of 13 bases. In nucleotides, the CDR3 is TGTGCCAGCAGTTCCTCAGGGGTTCTCTACGAGCAGTACTTC. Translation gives CASSSSGVLYEQYF. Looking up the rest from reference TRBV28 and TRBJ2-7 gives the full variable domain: DVKVTQSSRYLVKRTGEKVFLECVQDMDHENMFWYRQDPGLGLRLIYFSYDVKMKEKGDIPEGYSVSREKKERFSLILESASTNQTSMYLCASSSSGVLYEQYFGPGTRLTVT.

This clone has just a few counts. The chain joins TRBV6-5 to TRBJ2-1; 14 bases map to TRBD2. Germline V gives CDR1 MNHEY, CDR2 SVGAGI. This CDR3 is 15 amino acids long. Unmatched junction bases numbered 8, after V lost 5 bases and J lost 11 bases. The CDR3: CASSPGTSGRRKQFF. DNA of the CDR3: TGTGCCAGCAGTCCCGGGACTAGCGGGAGACGGAAGCAGTTCTTC.

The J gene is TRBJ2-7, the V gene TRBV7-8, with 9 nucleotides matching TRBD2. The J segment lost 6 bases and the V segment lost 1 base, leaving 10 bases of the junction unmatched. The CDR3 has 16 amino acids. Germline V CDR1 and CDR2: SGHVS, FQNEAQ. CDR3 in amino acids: CASSLEAGGPNVEQYF. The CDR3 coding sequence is TGTGCCAGCAGCTTAGAAGCGGGAGGACCTAATGTCGAGCAGTACTTC.

This CDR3 reads CASSFGRVAFF. Here the CDR3 DNA reads TGTGCCAGCAGCTTCGGCAGGGTGGCTTTCTTT. This chain joins TRBV7-2 and TRBJ1-1; possibly TRBD1 for D (5 bases). This CDR3 has 11 residues. The V end lost 3 bases, the J end lost 11 bases, and 10 bases lay between the germline ends. Per the germline V gene, CDR1 is SGHTA and CDR2 is FQGNSA.

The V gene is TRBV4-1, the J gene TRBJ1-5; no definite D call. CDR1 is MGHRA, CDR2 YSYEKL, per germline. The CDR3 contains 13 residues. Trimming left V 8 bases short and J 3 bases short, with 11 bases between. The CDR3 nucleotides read TGCGCCAGCGCCCAGACACACAATCAGCCCCAGCATTTT. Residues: CASAQTHNQPQHF.

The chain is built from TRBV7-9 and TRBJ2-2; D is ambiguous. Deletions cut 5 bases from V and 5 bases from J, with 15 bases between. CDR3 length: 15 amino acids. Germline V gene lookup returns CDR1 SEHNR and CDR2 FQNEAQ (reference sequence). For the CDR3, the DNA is TGTGCCAGCAGCCCCATCAGGATCTCTACCGGGGAGCTGTTTTTT. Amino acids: CASSPIRISTGELFF.

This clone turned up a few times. CDR3 amino acids: CASRREVSYEQYF. The CDR3 region has the DNA TGTGCCAGCCGCAGGGAAGTCTCCTACGAGCAGTACTTC. The chain combines TRBV5-4 with TRBJ2-7; weak D call: TRBD1 (5 bases). This CDR3 has 13 amino acids. V lost 7 bases and J 0 bases, leaving 11 bases between the germline ends. Germline V gives CDR1 SGHNT, CDR2 YYREEE (reference sequence).

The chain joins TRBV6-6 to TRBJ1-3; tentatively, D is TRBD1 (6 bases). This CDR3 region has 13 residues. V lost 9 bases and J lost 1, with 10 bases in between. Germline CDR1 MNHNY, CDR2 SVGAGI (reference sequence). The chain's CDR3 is CASGQSSGNTIYF. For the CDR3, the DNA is TGTGCCAGTGGACAGTCATCTGGAAACACCATATATTTT.

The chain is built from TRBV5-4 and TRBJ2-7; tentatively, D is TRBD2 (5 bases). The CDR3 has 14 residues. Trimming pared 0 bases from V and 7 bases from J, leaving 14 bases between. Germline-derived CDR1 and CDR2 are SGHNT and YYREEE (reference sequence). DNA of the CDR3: TGTGCCAGCAGCTTGGGGGGAGCTTTGGGGGAGCAGTACTTC. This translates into CASSLGGALGEQYF.

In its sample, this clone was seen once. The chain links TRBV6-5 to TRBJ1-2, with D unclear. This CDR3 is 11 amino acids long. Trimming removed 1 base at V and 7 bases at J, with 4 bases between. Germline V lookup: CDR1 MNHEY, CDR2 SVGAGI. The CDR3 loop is CASSYWGGYTF. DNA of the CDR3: TGTGCCAGCAGTTACTGGGGTGGCTACACCTTC.

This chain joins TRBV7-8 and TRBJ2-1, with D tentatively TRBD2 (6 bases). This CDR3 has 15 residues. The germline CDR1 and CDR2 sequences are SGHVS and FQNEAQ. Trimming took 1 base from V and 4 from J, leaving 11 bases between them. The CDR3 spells CASSLDGSSYNEQFF. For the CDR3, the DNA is TGTGCCAGCAGCTTAGACGGGAGTTCGTACAATGAGCAGTTCTTC.

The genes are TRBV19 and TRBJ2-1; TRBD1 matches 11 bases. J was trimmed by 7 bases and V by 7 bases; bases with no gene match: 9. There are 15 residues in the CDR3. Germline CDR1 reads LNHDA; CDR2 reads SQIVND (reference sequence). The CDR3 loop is CASNNPGQGGNEQFF. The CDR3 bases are TGTGCCAGTAATAACCCGGGACAGGGGGGGAATGAGCAGTTCTTC. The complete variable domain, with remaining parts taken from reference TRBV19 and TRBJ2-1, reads DGGITQSPKYLFRKEGQNVTLSCEQNLNHDAMYWYRQDPGQGLRLIYYSQIVNDFQKGDIAEGYSVSREKKESFPLTVTSAQKNPTAFYLCASNNPGQGGNEQFFGPGTRLTVL.

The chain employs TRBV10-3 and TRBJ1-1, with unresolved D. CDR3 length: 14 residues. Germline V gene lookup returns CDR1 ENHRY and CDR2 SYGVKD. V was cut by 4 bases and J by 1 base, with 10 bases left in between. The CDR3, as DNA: TGTGCCATCAGTGTGGGTACTCGGAACACTGAAGCTTTCTTT. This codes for CAISVGTRNTEAFF.

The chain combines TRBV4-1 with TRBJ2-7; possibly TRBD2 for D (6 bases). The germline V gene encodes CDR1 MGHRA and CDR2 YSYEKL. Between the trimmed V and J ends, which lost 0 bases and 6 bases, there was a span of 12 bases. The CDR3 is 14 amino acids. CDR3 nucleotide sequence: TGCGCCAGCAGCCAAGAGGGAGGCGTCCGCGAGCAGTACTTC. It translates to CASSQEGGVREQYF.

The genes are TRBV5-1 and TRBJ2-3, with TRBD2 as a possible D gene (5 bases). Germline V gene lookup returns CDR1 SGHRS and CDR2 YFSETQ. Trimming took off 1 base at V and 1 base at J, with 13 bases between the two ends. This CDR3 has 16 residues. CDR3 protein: CASSLSAEAGTDTQYF. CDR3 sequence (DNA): TGCGCCAGCAGCTTGTCAGCGGAGGCCGGCACAGATACGCAGTATTTT. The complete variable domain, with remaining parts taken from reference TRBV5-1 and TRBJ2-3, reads KAGVTQTPRYLIKTRGQQVTLSCSPISGHRSVSWYQQTPGQGLQFLFEYFSETQRNKGNFPGRFSGRQFSNSRSEMNVSTLELGDSALYLCASSLSAEAGTDTQYFGPGTRLTVL.

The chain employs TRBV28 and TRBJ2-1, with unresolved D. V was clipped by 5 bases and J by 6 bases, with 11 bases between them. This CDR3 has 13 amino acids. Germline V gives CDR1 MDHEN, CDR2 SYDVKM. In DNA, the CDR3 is TGTGCCAGCAGTACCCAACCCCTCAATGAGCAGTTCTTC. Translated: CASSTQPLNEQFF.

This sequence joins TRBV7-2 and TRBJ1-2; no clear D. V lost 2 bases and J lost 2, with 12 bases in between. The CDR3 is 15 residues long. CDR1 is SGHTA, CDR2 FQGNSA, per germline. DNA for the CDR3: TGTGCCAGCAGCTTATCATTTCAGGCGAACTATGGCTACACCTTC. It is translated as CASSLSFQANYGYTF.

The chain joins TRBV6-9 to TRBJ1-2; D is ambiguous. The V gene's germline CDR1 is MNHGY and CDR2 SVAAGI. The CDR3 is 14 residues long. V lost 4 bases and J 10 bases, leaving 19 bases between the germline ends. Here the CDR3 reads CASSSHSNGANYTF. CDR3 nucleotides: TGTGCCAGCAGTTCCCACTCAAATGGAGCCAACTACACCTTC.

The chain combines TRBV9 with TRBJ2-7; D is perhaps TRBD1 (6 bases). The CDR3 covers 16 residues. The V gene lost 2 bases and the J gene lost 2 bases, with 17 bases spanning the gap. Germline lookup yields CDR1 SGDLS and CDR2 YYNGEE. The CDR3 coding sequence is TGTGCCAGCAGCGTTACTGGGACAAGGGAGACCTACGAGCAGTACTTC. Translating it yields CASSVTGTRETYEQYF.